This T cell receptor (beta chain) was found in a study of T cell responses to AZD1222 COVID-19 vaccine (dated by TCRdb to the early 2020s). Regarding the study in general: TCR sequencing was performed for about 240 trial participants, of whom about 210 were given two doses of AZD1222 and about 25 were given two doses of MenACWY control vaccine. Enrollment into the trials was organized by age into subgroups of 18-55, 56-69 and 70-plus years, and those subgroups contained approximately 150, 30 and 60 TCR-sequenced participants, respectively.

Remarks on this clone: This receptor's antigen is unknown. Base quality data are lacking; no much larger clone is found one base away.

The CDR3 regions of human TCRbeta chains were analyzed by immunosequencing. The paper's data handling went like this. TCRs in the repertoires were compared against a reference library of SARS-CoV-2-specific TCRs that had been generated with the MIRA antigen-specificity platform. Breadth was defined as the fraction of unique TCRs that were SARS-CoV-2-associated, and depth was defined as the fraction of total T cells that were SARS-CoV-2-associated. Using the MIRA data, each spike-specific TCR was mapped to the spike region that the TCR reacts to and placed in a CD4 or CD8 class. Log10-transformed breadth and depth values were compared by one-way ANOVA with Sidak's multiple comparisons tests. TCRdb retrieved this table from immuneACCESS and kept in-frame rearrangements only. Not all clones are present; in checked studies, unresolved V genes account for under half, and no reason is known for the remainder. For V, J and clone size, that table is used; D and trimming come from the DNA. This sample lists roughly 150,000 clones; approximately 92% were detected once. The ten largest clones represent roughly 7.1% of the sample.

Based on the germline V gene (reference sequence), the CDR1 and CDR2 sequences are LGHDT and YNNKEL. V is clipped by 2 bases and J by 3 bases, and the sequence between their germline boundaries is 4 bases long. The CDR3 covers 12 residues, taking in both the cysteine and the phenylalanine. Of the read, only the CDR3 DNA is kept; its 36 bases are in frame from base 1. The label giving this sample's time point can be read as: about 28 days (+/-7) after the second vaccine dose. AZD1222 recipients given second doses at about 4 weeks or at about 12 weeks were pooled, since spike-specific TCR depth and breadth were not found to differ between the two schedules. Samples from vaccinated people were obtained from the UK trials COV001 and COV002, which included a single-blind randomized controlled phase 2/3 trial of AZD1222 (ChAdOx1 nCoV-19) in healthy adults. For TCRbeta chain sequencing, PBMC samples were collected from trial participants at day 0 and at day 28 after the second dose.

Study-wide conclusions, independent of this receptor: Most participants were white British and females outnumbered males, and the authors suggested that clonal diversity may have been underestimated. In the small 56-69-year group, the increase in depth fell short of significance, most likely because of low power. Because no day 14 peak-response samples were available, repertoires were characterized only after the peak T cell response. CD4 TCRs associated with the vaccine covered the entire spike protein, and the dominant responses were in regions 160-218 and 743-854. After two AZD1222 doses, spike-specific TCR breadth and depth were significantly higher than at day 0 and than in MenACWY recipients. Only five or six AZD1222 recipients were SARS-CoV-2 seropositive at baseline, limiting conclusions about previously exposed vaccinees. Reportedly, close to half of the unique spike-specific TCRs recognized epitopes lying outside the regions that are mutated in the B.1.351 and B.1.1.7 variants.

The chain is made from TRBV3-1 (or the pseudogene TRBV3-2) and TRBJ1-1, with no reliable assignment of the D segment. The source material was peripheral blood, sampled 28 days after the second AZD1222 dose. The TCR sequence derives from an adult who received the AZD1222 COVID-19 vaccine. The CDR3 region has the sequence CASSQSYTEAFF. The base sequence is TGTGCCAGCAGCCAATCGTACACTGAAGCTTTCTTT.